A single sample is the source of the 16 T cell receptor beta chains below, sequenced in a study of cytomegalovirus exposure and HLA in healthy donors. The PCR contained 60 Vbeta and 13 Jbeta primers. The data were produced by immunoSEQ multiplex PCR, yet TCRdb's version contains in-frame clones alone and is incomplete. The sample lists approximately 85,000 clones, around three quarters occurring once. Material: PBMCs. These receptor sequences come from a man under 40 in good health and CMV-seronegative.

The CDR3 spells CASSEAVDSTYGYTF. CDR3 nucleotide sequence: TGTGCCAGCAGTGAAGCGGTGGACAGTACCTATGGCTACACCTTC. The chain links TRBV6-1 to TRBJ1-2; weak D call: TRBD1 (6 bases). Germline CDR1 and CDR2: MNHNS and SASEGT. CDR3 length equals 15 residues. V lost 0 bases to trimming and J lost 4 bases, with 12 bases between them.

The chain recombines TRBV20-1 with TRBJ1-2; D is ambiguous. Germline CDR1 and CDR2: DFQATT and SNEGSKA (reference sequence). V was trimmed by 7 bases and J by 3 bases, leaving 6 bases between them. CDR3 length: 10 amino acids. The CDR3 loop is CSGGDYGYTF. The CDR3 DNA reads TGCAGTGGAGGTGACTATGGCTACACCTTC.

This clone has only one observation. This chain connects TRBV4-2 to TRBJ2-5, with 8 bases aligning to TRBD1. The end of the DNA fits TRBJ2-7 better, so the J call may be wrong. The CDR3 length is 15 residues. Germline CDR1 reads LGHNA; CDR2 reads YNFKEQ. This CDR3 reads CASGGTGTGPYEQYF. The CDR3 DNA reads TGTGCCAGCGGGGGTACCGGGACAGGCCCCTACGAGCAGTACTTC.

The V gene is TRBV14, the J gene TRBJ2-3, with D maybe TRBD1 (6 bases). V was cut by 4 bases and J by 5 bases, with 13 bases left in between. This CDR3 contains 14 residues. The V gene's germline CDR1 is SGHDN and CDR2 FVKESK. The CDR3 loop reads CASSPWGLGDTQYF. The CDR3 DNA reads as TGTGCCAGCAGCCCATGGGGGCTGGGAGATACGCAGTATTTT. The full variable domain, rest sourced from reference TRBV14 and TRBJ2-3, is EAGVTQFPSHSVIEKGQTVTLRCDPISGHDNLYWYRRVMGKEIKFLLHFVKESKQDESGMPNNRFLAERTGGTYSTLKVQPAELEDSGVYFCASSPWGLGDTQYFGPGTRLTVL.

The J gene is TRBJ2-7, the V gene TRBV5-1, with a possible D match to TRBD1 (5 bases). The germline gives CDR1 SGHRS, CDR2 YFSETQ. The V gene lost 3 bases and the J gene lost 4 bases, with 11 bases spanning the gap. CDR3 length equals 13 residues. The CDR3 coding sequence is TGCGCCAGCAGCTCCGGACACTTATACGAGCAGTACTTC. This encodes CASSSGHLYEQYF.

The chain recombines TRBV5-6 with TRBJ1-4; the match to TRBD1 covers 7 bases. This CDR3 spans 16 amino acids. Trimming took 0 bases from V and 5 from J; bases not matched to a gene: 7. Germline V gives CDR1 SGHDT, CDR2 YYEEEE. The CDR3 nucleotides are TGTGCCAGCAGCTTGGTGTCAGGGGGAAAAAATGAAAAACTGTTTTTT. Translated: CASSLVSGGKNEKLFF.

The V call is TRBV4-2, the J call TRBJ1-2; a possible D gene is TRBD1 (5 bases). The V gene lost 6 bases and the J gene lost 3 bases, with 11 bases spanning the gap. Germline CDR1 and CDR2: LGHNA and YNFKEQ. This CDR3 contains 13 residues. CDR3: CASSPGGDYGYTF. The CDR3 DNA reads TGTGCCAGCAGTCCGGGGGGGGACTATGGCTACACCTTC.

The chain uses TRBV7-9 and TRBJ1-2; D may be TRBD1 (6 bases). The CDR3 loop spans 12 amino acids. V was cut by 10 bases and J by 4 bases, with 13 bases left in between. Looked up from germline, CDR1 is SEHNR and CDR2 is FQNEAQ (reference sequence). The CDR3 bases are TGTGCCACCTGGACGACAGGCTATGGCTACACCTTC. This encodes CATWTTGYGYTF. The complete variable domain, with remaining parts taken from reference TRBV7-9 and TRBJ1-2, reads DTGVSQNPRHKITKRGQNVTFRCDPISEHNRLYWYRQTLGQGPEFLTYFQNEAQLEKSRLLSDRFSAERPKGSFSTLEIQRTEQGDSAMYLCATWTTGYGYTFGSGTRLTVV.

The chain carries TRBV5-1 and TRBJ2-1, with 7 bases aligning to TRBD1. Germline V gene data show CDR1 as SGHRS and CDR2 as YFSETQ. V dropped 0 bases and J dropped 8; count of bases not matched to a gene: 2. The CDR3 extends over 13 amino acids. CDR3 loop: CASSLGQGDEQFF. The CDR3, as DNA: TGCGCCAGCAGCTTGGGGCAGGGGGATGAGCAGTTCTTC. The variable domain in full, completed from reference TRBV5-1 and TRBJ2-1, reads KAGVTQTPRYLIKTRGQQVTLSCSPISGHRSVSWYQQTPGQGLQFLFEYFSETQRNKGNFPGRFSGRQFSNSRSEMNVSTLELGDSALYLCASSLGQGDEQFFGPGTRLTVL.

The chain couples TRBV6-6 to TRBJ2-7, with 11 bases lining up with TRBD1. Germline V lookup: CDR1 MNHNY, CDR2 SVGAGI (reference sequence). Trimming cost V 4 bases and J 2 bases; bases outside gene matches: 7. This CDR3 region has 16 residues. The CDR3 bases are TGTGCCAGCAGTTTCGGGACAGGGGGGAAGACCTACGAGCAGTACTTC. It codes for CASSFGTGGKTYEQYF.

The chain combines TRBV6-1 with TRBJ1-5; 8 bases are a match to TRBD1. V shed 1 base, J shed 4 bases, and the junction held 6 bases outside the gene matches. The CDR3 length is 16 residues. Germline values: CDR1 MNHNS, CDR2 SASEGT. The chain's CDR3 is CASSEEEGTGNQPQHF. In nucleotides, the CDR3 is TGTGCCAGCAGTGAAGAAGAGGGGACAGGAAATCAGCCCCAGCATTTT.

This clone was seen more than once but under ten times. A junction boundary mismatches the germline segment, possibly from a read error. The CDR3, as DNA: TGTGCCAGCAGTGACTCCACAGCAGATGAAAAACTGTTTTTT. It is translated as CASSDSTADEKLFF. The V call is TRBV6-6, the J call TRBJ1-4, with D uncertain. This CDR3 is 14 amino acids long. Germline V gene lookup returns CDR1 MNHNY and CDR2 SVGAGI (reference sequence).

This clone has only a few counts. The chain's CDR3 is CAWSRGSNQPQHF. In DNA form, the CDR3 reads TGTGCCTGGAGTCGGGGTAGCAATCAGCCCCAGCATTTT. This chain connects TRBV30 to TRBJ1-5; D gene uncertain. The CDR3 totals 13 residues. Germline V gene data show CDR1 as GTSNPN and CDR2 as SVGIG (reference sequence). Trimming cost V 2 bases and J 0 bases, with 5 bases left between them.

V and J are TRBV30 and TRBJ1-1; D gene unclear. CDR1 is GTSNPN, CDR2 SVGIG, per germline (reference sequence). The CDR3 loop spans 13 amino acids. Trimming stripped 4 bases from V and 1 base from J, with 10 bases between. The CDR3 DNA reads as TGTGCCTGGACTTTGGGAGCGAACACTGAAGCTTTCTTT. It is translated as CAWTLGANTEAFF.

This clone has more than one count but fewer than ten. The chain is built from TRBV19 and TRBJ2-7, with 7 bases aligning to TRBD1. Germline V gene sequence: CDR1 LNHDA, CDR2 SQIVND (reference sequence). Trimming cost V 6 bases and J 2 bases; bases outside gene matches: 7. This CDR3 comprises 14 residues. The CDR3 DNA follows: TGTGCCAGTAGCGAGGGGACAGCTACCTACGAGCAGTACTTC. Translating it yields CASSEGTATYEQYF. Full variable domain (outside the CDR3, taken from reference TRBV19 and TRBJ2-7): DGGITQSPKYLFRKEGQNVTLSCEQNLNHDAMYWYRQDPGQGLRLIYYSQIVNDFQKGDIAEGYSVSREKKESFPLTVTSAQKNPTAFYLCASSEGTATYEQYFGPGTRLTVT.

The chain employs TRBV11-2 and TRBJ2-2, with TRBD2 matching 9 bases. Per the germline V gene, CDR1 is SGHAT and CDR2 is FQNNGV. CDR3 length: 15 amino acids. Germline trimming cut 1 base from V and 6 bases from J; bases unmatched to any gene: 3. This CDR3 reads CASSLVGTSSGELFF. For the CDR3, the DNA is TGTGCCAGCAGCTTAGTTGGGACTAGCTCCGGGGAGCTGTTTTTT. The variable domain in full, completed from reference TRBV11-2 and TRBJ2-2, reads EAGVAQSPRYKIIEKRQSVAFWCNPISGHATLYWYQQILGQGPKLLIQFQNNGVVDDSQLPKDRFSAERLKGVDSTLKIQPAKLEDSAVYLCASSLVGTSSGELFFGEGSRLTVL.